This T cell receptor (beta chain) was identified during a study of T cells after yellow fever vaccination. The CDR3 loop spans 17 amino acids. CDR1 and CDR2 (germline): SGHTA, FQGNSA. V was clipped by 2 bases and J by 4 bases; unmatched bases: 13. MiXCR, run by TCRdb on the 5' RACE reads, gives a single entry per CDR3 protein. The sample records about 45,000 distinct CDR3 sequences, roughly 6.4% being singletons. The chain carries TRBV7-2 and TRBJ2-7; 8 bases map to TRBD1. The receptor was isolated from a man in his thirties or forties who received the YFV17D yellow fever vaccine. The sequences come from PBMCs, either bulk or a sorted T-cell subset (CD4+, CD8+, memory, or dextramer-sorted; not recorded which), collected 45 days after the yellow fever booster vaccination. The CDR3 DNA reads TGTGCCAGCAGCTTACTTGGGGTCGGACAGGGCTCTTACGAGCAGTACTTC. Its protein is CASSLLGVGQGSYEQYF.